The 32 T cell receptor beta chains in this list originate from one sample, sequenced in a study of blood T cell repertoires in COVID-19. Assay: immunoSEQ multiplex PCR; the TCRdb copy retains only in-frame clones and omits some. The table includes approximately 310,000 clones, 89% detected once. The sample was PBMCs or T cells enriched from blood (not recorded which). All receptors derive from a man aged 55 to 70 who had recovered from COVID-19.

The rearrangement joins TRBV28 to TRBJ2-1, with D hard to call. The germline V and J ends were trimmed by 5 bases and 4 bases, with 6 bases remaining between them. There are 12 residues in the CDR3. Germline CDR1 and CDR2: MDHEN and SYDVKM. DNA for the CDR3: TGTGCCAGCAGTACTTATTACAATGAGCAGTTCTTC. Its translation is CASSTYYNEQFF.

CDR3 residues: CASSPDRDGANVLTF. The CDR3 coding sequence is TGTGCCAGCAGCCCAGACAGGGATGGGGCCAACGTCCTGACTTTC. This chain joins TRBV7-3 and TRBJ2-6; 7 positions match TRBD1. V gave up 5 bases and J gave up 3 bases; unmatched junction bases: 4. The length of the CDR3 is 15 residues. Looked up from germline, CDR1 is SGHTA and CDR2 is FQGTGA. Using reference TRBV7-3 and TRBJ2-6 for the parts outside the CDR3, the full variable domain is GAGVSQTPSNKVTEKGKYVELRCDPISGHTALYWYRQSLGQGPEFLIYFQGTGAADDSGLPNDRFFAVRPEGSVSTLKIQRTERGDSAVYLCASSPDRDGANVLTFGAGSRLTVL.

This sequence joins TRBV19 and TRBJ1-4; 9 bases fit TRBD1. V shed 4 bases and J 1 base; nucleotides not matched to a gene: 4. Germline assignment: CDR1 LNHDA and CDR2 SQIVND (reference sequence). The CDR3 covers 16 residues. This CDR3 reads CASSRDREETNEKLFF. In DNA, the CDR3 is TGTGCCAGTAGTAGGGACAGGGAGGAAACTAATGAAAAACTGTTTTTT.

This rearrangement joins TRBV5-1 to TRBJ1-2; D may be TRBD1 (6 bases). CDR3 length: 14 amino acids. Trimming removed 4 bases at V and 5 bases at J, with 15 bases between. The V gene's germline CDR1 is SGHRS and CDR2 YFSETQ. CDR3 bases: TGCGCCAGCAGCGAACCGGCAGGGGCGTATGGCTACACCTTC. This codes for CASSEPAGAYGYTF.

This chain connects TRBV7-3 to TRBJ1-2; D is unclear. The CDR3 extends over 14 amino acids. Trimming removed 0 bases from V and 1 base from J, with 6 bases in between. From germline, CDR1 is SGHTA and CDR2 FQGTGA. In DNA form, the CDR3 reads TGTGCCAGCAGCTTAACACCAGATAACTATGGCTACACCTTC. This codes for CASSLTPDNYGYTF.

The V call is TRBV2, the J call TRBJ2-5; D remains unclear. The CDR3 extends over 14 amino acids. Germline CDR1 reads SNHLY; CDR2 reads FYNNEI. V lost 0 bases to trimming and J lost 2 bases, with 7 bases between them. The CDR3 coding sequence is TGTGCCAGCAGTGAAGCTTGGCAGCAAGAGACCCAGTACTTC. It translates to CASSEAWQQETQYF.

V and J are TRBV28 and TRBJ1-5; tentative D call: TRBD1 (6 bases). Deletions cut 6 bases from V and 5 bases from J, with 11 bases between. Germline CDR1 MDHEN, CDR2 SYDVKM. The CDR3 is 13 amino acids. In DNA, the CDR3 is TGTGCCAGCAGGACAGGCTCATATCAGCCCCAGCATTTT. Its protein is CASRTGSYQPQHF. Looking up the rest from reference TRBV28 and TRBJ1-5 gives the full variable domain: DVKVTQSSRYLVKRTGEKVFLECVQDMDHENMFWYRQDPGLGLRLIYFSYDVKMKEKGDIPEGYSVSREKKERFSLILESASTNQTSMYLCASRTGSYQPQHFGDGTRLSIL.

V usage is TRBV5-1 and J usage is TRBJ1-5; D is undetermined. V was cut by 0 bases and J by 7 bases, with 8 bases left in between. The CDR3 is 13 amino acids. CDR1 and CDR2 (germline): SGHRS, YFSETQ. The CDR3 DNA is TGCGCCAGCAGCTTGGGGGAGGAGCAGCCCCAGCATTTT. Its protein product is CASSLGEEQPQHF.

The J gene is TRBJ1-3, the V gene TRBV4-2; D remains ambiguous. This CDR3 has 16 amino acids. The ends were cut back, 0 bases at V and 4 bases at J, with 13 bases in the middle. Germline V gene data show CDR1 as LGHNA and CDR2 as YNFKEQ. CDR3 in amino acids: CASSQDPNSRGNTIYF. The CDR3 DNA reads TGTGCCAGCAGCCAAGACCCCAACTCGAGGGGAAACACCATATATTTT.

This rearrangement joins TRBV7-2 to TRBJ2-5, with D uncertain. This CDR3 region has 16 residues. The ends were cut back, 5 bases at V and 0 bases at J, with 16 bases in the middle. The germline V gene has CDR1 SGHTA and CDR2 FQGNSA. The CDR3 spells CASSPRPTPYQETQYF. CDR3 DNA: TGTGCCAGCAGCCCCCGACCGACACCGTACCAAGAGACCCAGTACTTC. Together with reference TRBV7-2 and TRBJ2-5, the CDR3 gives the full variable domain: GAGVSQSPSNKVTEKGKDVELRCDPISGHTALYWYRQSLGQGLEFLIYFQGNSAPDKSGLPSDRFSAERTGGSVSTLTIQRTQQEDSAVYLCASSPRPTPYQETQYFGPGTRLLVL.

This chain links TRBV5-1 with TRBJ2-1; 12 bases align to TRBD2. Germline-derived CDR1 and CDR2 are SGHRS and YFSETQ. Trimming removed 4 bases from V and 7 bases from J; junction bases left unmatched: 6. The CDR3 length is 15 residues. The CDR3 protein is CASSVTSGSANEQFF. CDR3 DNA sequence: TGCGCCAGCAGCGTGACTAGCGGGAGCGCTAATGAGCAGTTCTTC.

The chain combines TRBV10-2 with TRBJ2-1; 9 bases fit TRBD2. Looked up from germline, CDR1 is WSHSY and CDR2 is SAAADI. J was trimmed by 4 bases and V by 4 bases; bases with no gene match: 2. This CDR3 comprises 14 residues. CDR3 loop: CASSVSGGYNEQFF. The CDR3 nucleotides are TGCGCCAGCAGTGTAAGCGGGGGGTACAATGAGCAGTTCTTC.

V gene TRBV3-1 (or the pseudogene TRBV3-2) combines with J gene TRBJ2-7; the D gene is possibly TRBD2 (5 bases). The CDR3 totals 18 residues. V was shortened by 0 bases and J by 2 bases, with 20 bases between the two germline ends. Per germline, CDR1 LGHDT and CDR2 YNNKEL (reference sequence). In nucleotides, the CDR3 is TGTGCCAGCAGCCAAGAACCCCTCTGGGCGGGTCCCGCCTACGAGCAGTACTTC. Its protein product is CASSQEPLWAGPAYEQYF.

CDR3 nucleotides: TGCGCCAGCATCCAAGTTAAGGGGTCGGAGACCCAGTACTTC. It translates to CASIQVKGSETQYF. The chain employs TRBV10-2 and TRBJ2-5, with a weak D call TRBD1 (5 bases). Deletions cut 7 bases from V and 5 bases from J, with 17 bases between. The germline V gene has CDR1 WSHSY and CDR2 SAAADI. This CDR3 has 14 amino acids.

For the CDR3, the DNA is TGTGCCAGCAGCCGCAGGAGCGGTCAAGAGACCCAGTACTTC. It codes for CASSRRSGQETQYF. The chain has TRBV3-1 (or the pseudogene TRBV3-2) and TRBJ2-5; perhaps TRBD2 as D (5 bases). Germline V gene lookup returns CDR1 LGHDT and CDR2 YNNKEL (reference sequence). The CDR3 has 14 amino acids. V lost 4 bases, J lost 2 bases, and 11 bases lay in between.

The CDR3 region has the DNA TGCGCCAGCAGCGCAGCACCGGGACAGGGGGGCAATTCACCCCTCCACTTT. It encodes CASSAAPGQGGNSPLHF. V and J are TRBV5-1 and TRBJ1-6, with 11 positions matching TRBD1. After removal of 4 bases from V and 7 bases from J, the junction contained 10 bases not matched to a gene. Germline-derived CDR1 and CDR2 are SGHRS and YFSETQ. The CDR3 is made up of 17 amino acids.

The chain recombines TRBV28 with TRBJ1-3; D gene ambiguous. CDR3 length: 13 residues. V was pared by 8 bases and J by 4 bases, with 12 bases between. Germline CDR1 is MDHEN and CDR2 is SYDVKM. The CDR3 protein is CASQVPSGNTIYF. The DNA of the CDR3 is TGTGCCAGCCAGGTCCCCTCAGGAAACACCATATATTTT. The whole variable domain, remainder taken from reference TRBV28 and TRBJ1-3, is DVKVTQSSRYLVKRTGEKVFLECVQDMDHENMFWYRQDPGLGLRLIYFSYDVKMKEKGDIPEGYSVSREKKERFSLILESASTNQTSMYLCASQVPSGNTIYFGEGSWLTVV.

The CDR3 DNA is TGTGCCAGCAGACTGGACAGGGTGGCTGAAGCTTTCTTT. As protein: CASRLDRVAEAFF. V usage is TRBV6-5 and J usage is TRBJ1-1; 8 nucleotides match TRBD1. The ends lost 6 bases at V and 6 bases at J; junction bases unmatched: 6. Germline CDR1 is MNHEY and CDR2 is SVGAGI. The CDR3 consists of 13 residues.

The chain has TRBV12-5 and TRBJ1-1; tentative D call: TRBD1 (5 bases). The CDR3 has 13 residues. V was cut by 2 bases and J by 1 base, with 5 bases left in between. The V gene's germline CDR1 is LGHNT and CDR2 FRNRAP. The CDR3 bases are TGTGCTAGTGGTTTGCAGGGGAACACTGAAGCTTTCTTT. Its translation is CASGLQGNTEAFF.

The V gene is TRBV7-8, the J gene TRBJ2-7, with 8 bases lining up with TRBD2. CDR3 length equals 17 residues. CDR1 and CDR2 from the germline V gene are SGHVS and FQNEAQ. Losses at the gene ends were 5 bases for V and 1 base for J; bases not matched to a gene: 13. CDR3 in DNA: TGTGCCAGCAGCCGATCTTGGGGCGGGAGGATTTCCTACGAGCAGTACTTC. Amino acid sequence: CASSRSWGGRISYEQYF.

The gene calls are TRBV5-4 and TRBJ1-2, with D possibly TRBD1 on 5 matching bases. Germline CDR1 and CDR2: SGHNT and YYREEE (reference sequence). The CDR3 extends over 16 amino acids. The V and J ends lost 6 bases and 5 bases respectively, with 23 bases between them. The CDR3 loop reads CASTAGGGTGRYGYTF. In nucleotides, the CDR3 is TGTGCCAGCACCGCAGGCGGGGGAACGGGACGATATGGCTACACCTTC.

The chain has TRBV27 and TRBJ1-3, with D possibly matching TRBD1 (6 bases). Trimming took off 6 bases at V and 5 bases at J, with 17 bases between the two ends. CDR1 and CDR2 (germline): MNHEY, SMNVEV (reference sequence). The CDR3 is 15 amino acids. The CDR3 protein is CASSSPRTARNTIYF. CDR3 bases: TGTGCCAGCAGCTCCCCCAGGACAGCTCGAAACACCATATATTTT.

The rearrangement uses TRBV9 and TRBJ2-3, with D unresolved. CDR3 length: 12 residues. Per the germline V gene, CDR1 is SGDLS and CDR2 is YYNGEE. V was trimmed by 7 bases and J by 3 bases, leaving 9 bases between them. The CDR3 nucleotides read TGTGCCAGCTCTCCCGGGACAGATACGCAGTATTTT. The encoded protein is CASSPGTDTQYF.

This chain connects TRBV25-1 to TRBJ2-7, with 9 bases that match TRBD1. The CDR3 has 16 residues. Germline assignment: CDR1 MGHDK and CDR2 SYGVNS. The V and J ends lost 3 bases and 2 bases, in that order; junction bases with no gene match: 8. DNA of the CDR3: TGTGCCAGCAGTGAGTCCGGGACAGGGTTAGCCTACGAGCAGTACTTC. This codes for CASSESGTGLAYEQYF.

This chain links TRBV5-1 with TRBJ2-3, with D uncertain. The CDR3 covers 13 residues. Germline V gene sequence: CDR1 SGHRS, CDR2 YFSETQ. V was cut by 3 bases and J by 4 bases, with 9 bases left in between. CDR3 loop: CASSWSTADTQYF. In DNA, the CDR3 is TGCGCCAGCAGCTGGTCAACAGCAGATACGCAGTATTTT.

The table lists this clone with a few counts. The chain links TRBV5-1 to TRBJ2-3; TRBD1 agrees at 9 bases. This CDR3 contains 16 residues. V gave up 4 bases and J gave up 3 bases; unmatched junction bases: 9. Germline assignment: CDR1 SGHRS and CDR2 YFSETQ. The CDR3 loop reads CASSPQAGQGTDTQYF. CDR3 bases: TGCGCCAGCAGCCCCCAGGCGGGACAGGGAACAGATACGCAGTATTTT.

This chain uses TRBV15 with TRBJ2-5; 12 nucleotides line up with TRBD2. CDR1 LNHNV and CDR2 YYDKDF come from the germline V gene (reference sequence). The CDR3 contains 19 residues. The junction had 10 bases not matched to a gene; V was cut back by 0 bases and J by 2 bases. The CDR3 loop reads CATSRDNPRLAGAQETQYF. CDR3 bases: TGTGCCACCAGCAGAGATAACCCCCGACTAGCGGGAGCGCAAGAGACCCAGTACTTC.

V usage is TRBV5-1 and J usage is TRBJ2-3; TRBD2 matches at 10 bases. Trimming removed 0 bases from V and 9 bases from J; junction bases left unmatched: 13. Germline CDR1 is SGHRS and CDR2 is YFSETQ. The CDR3 spans 17 residues. The CDR3 protein is CASSLVASGRSGDTQYF. The CDR3 region has the DNA TGCGCCAGCAGCTTGGTGGCTAGCGGGAGATCGGGGGACACGCAGTATTTT.

The chain uses TRBV7-2 and TRBJ2-1; 11 bases fit TRBD2. The CDR3 contains 17 residues. CDR1 is SGHTA, CDR2 FQGNSA, per germline. With 5 bases clipped from V and 0 bases from J, the junction kept 6 bases outside the gene matches. This CDR3 reads CASSLRLAGPSYNEQFF. The CDR3 nucleotides read TGTGCCAGCAGCCTTCGACTAGCGGGACCCTCCTACAATGAGCAGTTCTTC.

The DNA of the CDR3 is TGTGCCAGCAGCCAAAGCTGGGTAAAGGAGGGACTTAGCTCCTACAATGAGCAGTTCTTC. Residues: CASSQSWVKEGLSSYNEQFF. V gene TRBV4-2 combines with J gene TRBJ2-1, with D possibly being TRBD2 (6 bases). Trimming cost V 2 bases and J 0 bases, with 23 bases left between them. The CDR3 is made up of 20 amino acids. Per the germline V gene, CDR1 is LGHNA and CDR2 is YNFKEQ.

V usage is TRBV6-5 and J usage is TRBJ1-2; TRBD1 is a possible D gene (5 bases). The CDR3 consists of 14 residues. CDR1 and CDR2 from the germline V gene are MNHEY and SVGAGI. V was pared by 6 bases and J by 8 bases, with 19 bases between. The CDR3 spells CASSSRDSRIGYTF. As DNA, the CDR3 is TGTGCCAGCAGCTCTCGGGACTCTCGTATAGGCTACACCTTC.

The V and J genes are TRBV9 and TRBJ2-4; 13 bases fit TRBD2. CDR1 is SGDLS and CDR2 is YYNGEE in the germline V gene. Unmatched junction bases numbered 3, after V lost 3 bases and J lost 9 bases. This CDR3 is built from 14 residues. In nucleotides, the CDR3 is TGTGCCAGCAGCGGGACTAGCGGGAGAGGCATTCAGTACTTC. This gives the protein CASSGTSGRGIQYF.